These 2 T cell receptor beta chains share one sample of origin, sequenced in a study of T-cell reconstitution after alpha-beta-depleted transplantation in children. During its preparation, the TCRbeta library received unique molecular identifiers. TCRdb re-called the PCR reads with MiXCR, one entry per CDR3 protein. This sample has 300,000 to 350,000 distinct CDR3 sequences; around 16% occur once, and the top ten carry about 41%. Material: PBMCs, mostly from graft donor cells, obtained 360 days after TCRalphabeta/CD19-depleted stem cell transplant. The receptors here all came from a male patient under 10 years old who had a stem cell transplant for acute lymphoblastic leukemia, so the T cells may come from the graft donor.

In its sample, this clonotype was seen a few times. V is TRBV4-1 and J is TRBJ2-2; 7 nucleotides match TRBD2. Germline V gene lookup returns CDR1 MGHRA and CDR2 YSYEKL. V trimming: 1 base; J trimming: 6 bases; junction bases outside the gene matches: 11. The CDR3 is 17 residues long. The CDR3 nucleotides read TGCGCCAGCAGCCAAGGGGTCAGGACTAGTTCGTCCGGGGAGCTGTTTTTT. Residues: CASSQGVRTSSSGELFF.

This chain uses TRBV28 with TRBJ2-3, with 8 bases matching TRBD2. Germline lookup yields CDR1 MDHEN and CDR2 SYDVKM. This CDR3 is 16 amino acids long. After removal of 6 bases from V and 2 bases from J, the junction contained 10 bases not matched to a gene. CDR3: CASSPRTSLATDTQYF. CDR3 bases: TGTGCCAGCAGCCCTCGGACTAGCCTAGCCACAGATACGCAGTATTTT.